Sequencing of this T cell receptor beta chain was carried out in a study of shared clonotypes between healthy human individuals. Study observations and caveats: Naive subsets, compared against memory subsets, generally had larger estimated richness values. Sequencing of the sorted subsets was shown by rarefaction to be incomplete despite large depth.

Researchers partitioned CD4+ cells into CD45RA+ naive and CD45RA-negative memory subsets. Only in-frame clones appear in the TCRdb table, and some are missing; sequencing was by immunoSEQ multiplex PCR. The table includes roughly 2,500,000 clones, under 95% detected once. As for this clone: The antigen is not known.

This CDR3 spans 17 amino acids. Germline V gene data show CDR1 as SGHRS and CDR2 as YFSETQ. V lost 0 bases and J 0 bases, leaving 12 bases between the germline ends. This chain connects TRBV5-1 to TRBJ2-2; a weak D match, TRBD2 (5 bases). The specimen sequenced was naive CD4+ T cells from PBMCs. Regarding subset: CD45RA+ positively selected. The sequence was obtained from a young man in good health. Some clones in this sample may be carry-over from other donors' samples. Here the CDR3 DNA reads TGCGCCAGCAGCTTGGCTTCCGGGGTCGCGAACACCGGGGAGCTGTTTTTT. Protein sequence: CASSLASGVANTGELFF.